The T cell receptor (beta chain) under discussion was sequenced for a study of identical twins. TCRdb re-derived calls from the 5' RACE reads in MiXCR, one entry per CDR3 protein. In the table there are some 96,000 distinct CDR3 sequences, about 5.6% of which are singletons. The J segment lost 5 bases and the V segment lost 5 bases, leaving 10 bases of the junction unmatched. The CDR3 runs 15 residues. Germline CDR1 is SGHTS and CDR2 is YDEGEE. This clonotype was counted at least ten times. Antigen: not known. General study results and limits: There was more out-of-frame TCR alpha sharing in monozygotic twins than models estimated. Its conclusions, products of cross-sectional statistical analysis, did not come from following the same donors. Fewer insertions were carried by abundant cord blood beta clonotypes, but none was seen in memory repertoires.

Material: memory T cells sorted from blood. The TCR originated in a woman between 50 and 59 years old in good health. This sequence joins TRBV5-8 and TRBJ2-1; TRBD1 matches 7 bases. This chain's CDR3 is CASSFPGTEDNEQFF. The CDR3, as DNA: TGTGCCAGCAGTTTCCCCGGGACAGAAGACAATGAGCAGTTCTTC.